The T cell receptor (beta chain) under discussion was sequenced for a study of long-term antiretroviral therapy in people with HIV. General study results and limits: ART adherence was not documented, and neither viral resistance nor therapy changes had any data. Diversity remained lower than transplant donor controls, even though it increased after ART. Clones expanded before ART dominated the repertoire at all time points.

Per donor, at least one pre-ART and at least two post-ART PBMC samples were obtained. Remarks on this clone: As yet, its antigen is unknown.

This was the immunoSEQ v3.0 assay at survey level. Produced via immunoSEQ multiplex PCR; TCRdb's table is partial and in-frame only. The table records about 16,000 clones, 88% of them present only once. Germline values: CDR1 MNHNY, CDR2 SVGAGI (reference sequence). CDR3 length: 12 residues. The V segment lost 8 bases and the J segment 5 bases; nucleotides outside the gene matches: 6. V is TRBV6-6 and J is TRBJ2-7; 7 bases align to TRBD2. This receptor was identified in a man in his fifties or sixties with HIV. The sequenced sample was unsorted PBMCs, obtained 0.7 years before starting antiretroviral therapy. The CDR3 protein is CASGRGVNEQYF. The CDR3 bases are TGTGCCAGCGGACGGGGGGTAAACGAGCAGTACTTC.